The rows below give T cell receptor beta chains drawn from one sample of a study of tumor-infiltrating lymphocytes in glioblastoma multiforme. TCRdb reprocessed the multiplex PCR reads via MiXCR and lists one record per CDR3 protein. The sample holds about 10,000 distinct CDR3 sequences, roughly 70% seen once. Sequencing was performed on brain tumor tissue. Receptors were obtained from a male donor with glioblastoma. Each CDR3 is given with its conserved first and last residue. Each record gives: clone size, D gene, J gene, V gene, CDR3 DNA, CDR3 protein. A D gene is named only where the DNA matches it firmly. Clone size is given for some rows only: seen once, a few or many times, or a class if the clone is expanded.

>-|-|TRBJ2-5|TRBV12-3/TRBV12-4
TGTGCCAGCAGTTTACGAGCGGCGGAGACCCAGTACTTC
CASSLRAAETQYF
>medium-sized|TRBD1|TRBJ1-1|TRBV6-6
TGTGCCAGCAGCCTGGACAGGCAGCTGAACACTGAAGCTTTCTTT
CASSLDRQLNTEAFF
>few|-|TRBJ2-7|TRBV27
TGTGCCAGCAGTTTAAGGAACCGGGGCTACGAGCAGTACTTC
CASSLRNRGYEQYF
>-|-|TRBJ2-7|TRBV11-2
TGTGCCACCAGCTTCTCTAGCCTAGCAATATACGAGCAGTGCTTC
CATSFSSLAIYEQCF
>-|TRBD2|TRBJ2-5|TRBV6-1
TGTGCCAGCAGTGAAGCCGGAAGACTAGCGGGAACGGAGACCCAGTACTTC
CASSEAGRLAGTETQYF
>large|TRBD2|TRBJ2-1|TRBV12-3/TRBV12-4
TGTGCCAGCAGCTCCAGGGAGGGGATTTGGGATGAGCAGTTCTTC
CASSSREGIWDEQFF
>-|-|TRBJ2-7|TRBV28
TGTGCCAGCAATCCCCAACAGCGGTCCGAGCAGTACTTC
CASNPQQRSEQYF
>-|-|TRBJ2-5|TRBV6-5
TGTGCCAGCAGATATCGAGAGACCCAGTACTTC
CASRYRETQYF
>-|TRBD2|TRBJ2-7|TRBV20-1
TGCAGTGCTAGATATAGCGGGAGGGACTACGAGCAGTACTTC
CSARYSGRDYEQYF
>-|-|TRBJ2-1|TRBV4-2
TGTGCTAGCAGCCAAGTGTCTAACAACTATATGGGGGGCGATGAGCAGTTCTTC
CASSQVSNNYMGGDEQFF
>-|-|TRBJ1-2|TRBV12-3/TRBV12-4
TGTGCCAGCAGTCCGGGACGGGCTGGCTACACCTTC
CASSPGRAGYTF
>-|-|TRBJ1-1|TRBV6-5
TGTGCCAGCAGCCATTCGAGACTCGGGGCTGAAGCTTTCTTT
CASSHSRLGAEAFF
>-|-|TRBJ2-1|TRBV11-3
TGTGCCAGCAGCTTGGCTGGGGTCTACAATGAGCAGTTCTTT
CASSLAGVYNEQFF
>-|-|TRBJ1-1|TRBV18
TGTACCAGCTCATCTTCGACAGGCACTGAAGCTTTCTTT
CTSSSSTGTEAFF
>medium-sized|TRBD1|TRBJ2-7|TRBV20-1
TGCAGTGCTAGGAGGGCAGGGGGCTCCTACGAGCAGTACTTC
CSARRAGGSYEQYF
>-|TRBD1|TRBJ1-1|TRBV7-8
TGTGCCAGCGGCTTAGCTTTGGGGGGACAGCGTGAAGCTTTCTTT
CASGLALGGQREAFF
>-|-|TRBJ2-1|TRBV20-1
TGCAGTGCTAGTCGACAGGGACTGGCGGGAACGAATGAGCAGTTCTTC
CSASRQGLAGTNEQFF
>once|-|TRBJ2-6|TRBV6-5
TGTGCCAGCAGTCGGGATGCCAACGTCCAGGCTTTC
CASSRDANVQAF
>-|-|TRBJ2-5|TRBV11-2
TGTGCCAGCAGCTTAGTAGGCGGCCATGGGGAGACCCAGTACTTC
CASSLVGGHGETQYF
>-|-|TRBJ2-1|TRBV20-1
TGCAGTGCTAGAGATCGGGTCTCCAACAATGAGCAGTTCTTC
CSARDRVSNNEQFF
>-|-|TRBJ1-1|TRBV11-2
TGTGCCTGCAGCCTGAGTTACGACAGATCGGCTTTCTTT
CACSLSYDRSAFF
>-|TRBD2|TRBJ2-1|TRBV11-2
TGTGCCAGCTCCCGGGGGCGGGGGGGTGTAAATGAGCAGTTCTTC
CASSRGRGGVNEQFF
>once|-|TRBJ1-2|TRBV11-2
TGTGCCAGCAGTACTTTAGGCAGACAACACTATGGCTACACCTTC
CASSTLGRQHYGYTF
>-|TRBD1|TRBJ2-5|TRBV25-1
TGTGCCAGCTGTGACCCTAGACAGGGAGAGACCCAGTACTTC
CASCDPRQGETQYF
>-|TRBD1|TRBJ1-1|TRBV6-2/TRBV6-3
TGTGCCACTGCGGGACAGCATATATGGAACACTGAAGCTTTCTTT
CATAGQHIWNTEAFF
>few|-|TRBJ2-7|TRBV20-1
TGCAGTGCTGACCCGGACATCGACCAGTCCTACGAGCAGTACTTC
CSADPDIDQSYEQYF
>-|-|TRBJ2-7|TRBV20-1
TGCAGTGTTAGAGCCCCCGGACTCTCGGAGGAGCAGTATTTC
CSVRAPGLSEEQYF
>-|-|TRBJ1-1|TRBV29-1
TGCAGCGTTGATCGGGGCACTGAAGCTTTCTTT
CSVDRGTEAFF
>many|-|TRBJ2-7|TRBV7-8
TGTACCAGCAGCTTAGCCTGGTGGGGGGAGGACTACGAGCAGTACTTC
CTSSLAWWGEDYEQYF
>few|-|TRBJ2-7|TRBV5-1
TGCGCCAGCAGCTTGGGACAGAGCTTCTACGAGCAGTACTTC
CASSLGQSFYEQYF
>medium-sized|-|TRBJ2-7|TRBV20-1
TGCAGTGTTAGTGGGGGCGGGAGTATCTCCTACGAGCAGTACTTC
CSVSGGGSISYEQYF
>-|-|TRBJ2-7|TRBV29-1
TGCAGCGTTGGGGTATCCTACGAGCAGTACTTC
CSVGVSYEQYF
>-|-|TRBJ2-7|TRBV20-1
TGCAGTGCTCGAGCGGATTCCTACGAGCAGTACTTC
CSARADSYEQYF
>-|TRBD1|TRBJ1-4|TRBV20-1
TGCAGTGCTACACCGGGACAGGGTTATAATGAAAAACTGTTTTTT
CSATPGQGYNEKLFF
>-|TRBD2|TRBJ2-1|TRBV7-8
TGTGCCAGCAGCTTATGTAAGGGACTAAAATATGAGCAGTTGTTC
CASSLCKGLKYEQLF
>once|-|TRBJ2-3|TRBV11-2
TGTGCCAGCAGCTTAGATTTGTCACCAGATACGTATTATTTT
CASSLDLSPDTYYF
>-|-|TRBJ1-2|TRBV2
TGTGCCAGCTGTATATCTCAGGGGCCAGGCTATGGCTACACCTTC
CASCISQGPGYGYTF
>few|TRBD2|TRBJ2-5|TRBV20-1
TGCAGTGCTAGTAGACTAGCGGGGGCACAGACCCAGTACTTC
CSASRLAGAQTQYF
>many|TRBD1|TRBJ1-2|TRBV11-2
TGTGCCAGCAGCCAGCCGACAGGGGTTTACTATGGCTACACCTTC
CASSQPTGVYYGYTF
>-|TRBD1|TRBJ1-2|TRBV4-1
TGCGCCGGCAGTCCTCTGACAGGGGACTATGGCTACACCTTC
CAGSPLTGDYGYTF
>-|-|TRBJ1-4|TRBV29-1
TGCAGCGTTGATGGGGGCGGGAAAAAACTGTTTTTT
CSVDGGGKKLFF
>-|-|TRBJ2-1|TRBV5-4
TGTGCAAGCAGCATGGAGGTTGAGCAGTTCTTC
CASSMEVEQFF
>once|TRBD1|TRBJ1-1|TRBV11-1
TGTGCCAGCAGCTTCCCGGGGACAGGGGGCGCTGAAGCTTTCTTT
CASSFPGTGGAEAFF
>once|TRBD2|TRBJ2-2|TRBV10-2
TGCGCCAGCGGGACTAGCGGACAGACCGGGGAGCTGTTTTTT
CASGTSGQTGELFF
>-|-|TRBJ1-1|TRBV11-2
TGTACCAGCAGCTTGATGGTCTCGGGGAACACTGAAGCTTTCTTT
CTSSLMVSGNTEAFF
>-|TRBD2|TRBJ2-7|TRBV7-2
TGTGCCAGCAGCCTAACCCGGTCGGGACTAGCGGGGAGAGAGCAGTACTTC
CASSLTRSGLAGREQYF
>medium-sized|TRBD2|TRBJ2-7|TRBV20-1
TGCAGTGCTAGACTAGCGGGAGTCCACGAGCAGTACTTC
CSARLAGVHEQYF
>-|TRBD1|TRBJ2-4|TRBV20-1
TGCAGTGCTAGAGACCCGGACAGGGGGATTCGGAAAGCTAGAGACATTCAGTACTTC
CSARDPDRGIRKARDIQYF
>-|-|TRBJ2-3|TRBV6-5
TGTGCCAGCGCCTACTGGGATACGCAGTATTTT
CASAYWDTQYF
>-|TRBD1|TRBJ1-5|TRBV12-3/TRBV12-4
TGTGCCAGCAGTTCAGGACAGGGGGGTCTTCAGCCCCAGCATTTT
CASSSGQGGLQPQHF
>-|-|TRBJ2-1|TRBV11-2
TGTGCCAGCAGCTTAGGTCAGGAGGTGTACAATGAGCGGTTCTTC
CASSLGQEVYNERFF
>-|-|TRBJ2-7|TRBV20-1
TGCAGTGCTATAGAAGGGACTTCAGAGGGTTACGAGCGGTACTTC
CSAIEGTSEGYERYF